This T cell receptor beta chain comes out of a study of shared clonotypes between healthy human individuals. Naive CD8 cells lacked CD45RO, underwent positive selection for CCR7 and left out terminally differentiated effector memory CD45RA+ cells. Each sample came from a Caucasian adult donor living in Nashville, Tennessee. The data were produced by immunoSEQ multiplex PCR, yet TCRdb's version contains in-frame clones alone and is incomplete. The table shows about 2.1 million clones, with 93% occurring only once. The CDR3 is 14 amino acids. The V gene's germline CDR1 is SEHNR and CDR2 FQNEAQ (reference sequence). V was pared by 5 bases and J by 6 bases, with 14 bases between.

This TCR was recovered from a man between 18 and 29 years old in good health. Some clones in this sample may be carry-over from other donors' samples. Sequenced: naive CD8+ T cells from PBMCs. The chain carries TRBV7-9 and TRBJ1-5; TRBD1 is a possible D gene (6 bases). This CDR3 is CASSPWDIGQPQHF. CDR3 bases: TGTGCCAGCAGCCCGTGGGACATTGGTCAGCCCCAGCATTTT. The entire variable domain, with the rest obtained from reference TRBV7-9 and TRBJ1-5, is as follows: DTGVSQNPRHKITKRGQNVTFRCDPISEHNRLYWYRQTLGQGPEFLTYFQNEAQLEKSRLLSDRFSAERPKGSFSTLEIQRTEQGDSAMYLCASSPWDIGQPQHFGDGTRLSIL.